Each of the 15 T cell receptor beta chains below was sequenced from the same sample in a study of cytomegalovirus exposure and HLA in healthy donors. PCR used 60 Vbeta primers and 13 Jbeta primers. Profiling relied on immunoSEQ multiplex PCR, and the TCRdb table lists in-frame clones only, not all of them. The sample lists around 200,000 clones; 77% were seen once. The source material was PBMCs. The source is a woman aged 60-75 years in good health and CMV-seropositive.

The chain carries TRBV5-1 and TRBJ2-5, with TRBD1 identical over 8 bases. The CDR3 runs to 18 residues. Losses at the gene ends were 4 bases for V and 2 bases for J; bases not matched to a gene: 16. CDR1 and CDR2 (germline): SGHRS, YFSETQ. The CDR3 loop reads CASSATGQGAAVQETQYF. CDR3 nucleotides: TGCGCCAGCAGCGCGACAGGTCAGGGGGCCGCCGTTCAAGAGACCCAGTACTTC.

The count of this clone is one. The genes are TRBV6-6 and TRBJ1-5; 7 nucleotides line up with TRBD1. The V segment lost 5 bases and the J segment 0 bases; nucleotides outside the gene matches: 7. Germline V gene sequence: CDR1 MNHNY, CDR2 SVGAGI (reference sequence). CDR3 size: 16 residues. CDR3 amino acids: CASSRQGRYSNQPQHF. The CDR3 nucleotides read TGTGCCAGCAGTAGACAGGGAAGATATAGCAATCAGCCCCAGCATTTT.

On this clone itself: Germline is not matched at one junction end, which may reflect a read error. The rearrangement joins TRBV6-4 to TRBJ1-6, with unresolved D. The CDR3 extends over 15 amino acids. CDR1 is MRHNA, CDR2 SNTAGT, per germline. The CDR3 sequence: CAGSADFSYNSPLHF. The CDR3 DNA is TGTGCCGGCAGTGCGGACTTCTCCTATAATTCACCCCTCCACTTT.

CDR3 region: CASRYRSGGAVDTQYF. DNA for the CDR3: TGTGCCAGCAGATACCGTAGCGGGGGGGCCGTGGATACGCAGTATTTT. The V gene is TRBV5-4, the J gene TRBJ2-3, with 11 bases identical to TRBD2. CDR1 is SGHNT, CDR2 YYREEE, per germline (reference sequence). Losses at the gene ends were 5 bases for V and 6 bases for J; bases not matched to a gene: 11. The CDR3 runs to 16 residues. Full variable domain (missing parts from reference TRBV5-4 and TRBJ2-3): ETGVTQSPTHLIKTRGQQVTLRCSSQSGHNTVSWYQQALGQGPQFIFQYYREEENGRGNFPPRFSGLQFPNYSSELNVNALELDDSALYLCASRYRSGGAVDTQYFGPGTRLTVL.

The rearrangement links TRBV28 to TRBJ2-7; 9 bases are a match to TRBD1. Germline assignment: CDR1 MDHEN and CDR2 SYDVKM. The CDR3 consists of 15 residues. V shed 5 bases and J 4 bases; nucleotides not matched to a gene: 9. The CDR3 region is CASSLRTGEGYEQYF. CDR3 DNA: TGTGCCAGCAGTCTCCGGACAGGGGAAGGTTACGAGCAGTACTTC.

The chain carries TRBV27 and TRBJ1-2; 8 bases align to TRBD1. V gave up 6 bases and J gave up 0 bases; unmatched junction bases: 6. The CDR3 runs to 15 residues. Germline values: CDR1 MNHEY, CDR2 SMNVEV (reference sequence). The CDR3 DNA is TGTGCCAGCAGGCCACAGGGGGGGACTAACTATGGCTACACCTTC. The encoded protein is CASRPQGGTNYGYTF.

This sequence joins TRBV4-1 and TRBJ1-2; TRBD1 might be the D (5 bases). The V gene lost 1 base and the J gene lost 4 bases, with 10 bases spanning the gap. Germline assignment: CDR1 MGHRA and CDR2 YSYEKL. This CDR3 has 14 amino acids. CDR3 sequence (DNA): TGCGCCAGCAGCCAAGGGGCTGGGGCCTATGGCTACACCTTC. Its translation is CASSQGAGAYGYTF.

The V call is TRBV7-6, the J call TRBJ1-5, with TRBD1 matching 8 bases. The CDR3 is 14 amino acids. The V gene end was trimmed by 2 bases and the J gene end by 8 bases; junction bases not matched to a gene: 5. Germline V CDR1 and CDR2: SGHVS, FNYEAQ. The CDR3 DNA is TGTGCCAGCAGCTTATCAGGGGGCGGAGAGCCCCAGCATTTT. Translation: CASSLSGGGEPQHF.

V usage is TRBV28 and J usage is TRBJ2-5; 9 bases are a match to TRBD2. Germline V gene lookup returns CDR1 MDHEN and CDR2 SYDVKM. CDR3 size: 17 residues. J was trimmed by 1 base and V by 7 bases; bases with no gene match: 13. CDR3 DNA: TGTGCCAGCACCCATACTGGCGGGAGGGGGAGCCAAGAGACCCAGTACTTC. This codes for CASTHTGGRGSQETQYF.

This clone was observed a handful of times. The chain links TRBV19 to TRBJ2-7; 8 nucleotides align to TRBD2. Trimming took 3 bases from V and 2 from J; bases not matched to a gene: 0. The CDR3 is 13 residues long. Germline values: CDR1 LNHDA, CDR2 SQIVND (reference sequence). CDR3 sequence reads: CASSMGLAYEQYF. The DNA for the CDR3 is TGTGCCAGTAGTATGGGACTAGCCTACGAGCAGTACTTC.

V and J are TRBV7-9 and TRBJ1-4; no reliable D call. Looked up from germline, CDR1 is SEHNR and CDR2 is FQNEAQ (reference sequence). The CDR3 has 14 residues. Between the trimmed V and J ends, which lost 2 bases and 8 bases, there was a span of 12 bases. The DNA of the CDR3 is TGTGCCAGCAGCTTACTGGAGGGAGAAGAAAAACTGTTTTTT. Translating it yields CASSLLEGEEKLFF.

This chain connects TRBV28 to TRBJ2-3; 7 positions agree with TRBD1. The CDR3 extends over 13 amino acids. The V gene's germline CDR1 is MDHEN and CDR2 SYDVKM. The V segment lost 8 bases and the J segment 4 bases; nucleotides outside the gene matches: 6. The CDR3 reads CASHRQGADTQYF. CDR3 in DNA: TGTGCCAGCCACCGACAGGGTGCAGATACGCAGTATTTT.

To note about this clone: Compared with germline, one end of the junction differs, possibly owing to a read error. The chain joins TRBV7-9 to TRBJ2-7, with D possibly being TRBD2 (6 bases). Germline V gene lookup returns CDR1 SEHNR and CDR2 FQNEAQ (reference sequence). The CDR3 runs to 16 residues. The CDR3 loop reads CSSSLASGGARNEQYF. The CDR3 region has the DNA TGTTCCAGCAGCTTAGCAAGCGGAGGGGCAAGAAACGAGCAGTACTTC.

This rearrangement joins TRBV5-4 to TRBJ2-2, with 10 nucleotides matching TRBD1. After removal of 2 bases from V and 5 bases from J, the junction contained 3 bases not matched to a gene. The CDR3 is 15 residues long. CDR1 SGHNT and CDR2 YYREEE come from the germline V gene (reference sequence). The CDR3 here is CASSLRDRGTGELFF. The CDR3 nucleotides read TGTGCCAGCAGCTTACGGGACAGGGGTACCGGGGAGCTGTTTTTT.

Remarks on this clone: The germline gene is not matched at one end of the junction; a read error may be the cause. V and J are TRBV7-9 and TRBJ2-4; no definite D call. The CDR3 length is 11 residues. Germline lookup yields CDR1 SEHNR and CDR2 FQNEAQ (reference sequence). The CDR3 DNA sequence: TGTGCCAGCAGCTTACTGCAGTCCTCCGACTTC. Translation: CASSLLQSSDF.